The clone carrying this T cell receptor (beta chain) has only one observation. Its antigen is not known. Other DNA sequences from this sample encode an identical CDR3 as well. The data belong to a study of T cell responses to AZD1222 COVID-19 vaccine. Across the whole study: Pooled in the analysis were second doses at about 4 or about 12 weeks.

Trimming stripped 4 bases from V and 5 bases from J, with 6 bases between. CDR1 and CDR2 from the germline V gene are SQVTM and ANQGSEA. This CDR3 comprises 11 residues. Whole-study findings and limits: Distributed over spike, vaccine-associated CD4 TCRs predominated at 160-218 and 743-854. Donors in the cohort were predominantly white British and more often female, and clonal diversity was possibly underestimated. Among spike-specific TCRs, nearly half reportedly target unmutated variant regions.

TCRdb's copy holds only in-frame clones and misses some; the assay was immunoSEQ multiplex PCR. The data hold roughly 100,000 clones, with 82% observed a single time. This chain joins TRBV29-1 and TRBJ1-5; tentatively, D is TRBD1 (5 bases). The origin of this receptor is an adult in good health. The specimen comprised peripheral blood, sampled on day 0 of AZD1222 vaccination. CDR3: CSVGDDQPQHF. CDR3 coding DNA: TGCAGCGTTGGGGACGATCAGCCCCAGCATTTT.